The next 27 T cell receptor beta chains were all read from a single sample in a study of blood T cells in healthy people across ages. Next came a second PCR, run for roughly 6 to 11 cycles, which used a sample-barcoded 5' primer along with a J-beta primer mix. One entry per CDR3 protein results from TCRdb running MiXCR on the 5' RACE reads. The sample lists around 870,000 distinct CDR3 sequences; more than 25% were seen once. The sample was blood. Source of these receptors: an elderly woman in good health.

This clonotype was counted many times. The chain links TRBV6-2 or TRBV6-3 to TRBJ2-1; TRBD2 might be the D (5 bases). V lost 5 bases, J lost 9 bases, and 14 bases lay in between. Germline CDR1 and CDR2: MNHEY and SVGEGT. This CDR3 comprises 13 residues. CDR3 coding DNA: TGTGCCAGCAGTCGGGCCCCGGCGGGTGAGCAGTTCTTC. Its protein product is CASSRAPAGEQFF.

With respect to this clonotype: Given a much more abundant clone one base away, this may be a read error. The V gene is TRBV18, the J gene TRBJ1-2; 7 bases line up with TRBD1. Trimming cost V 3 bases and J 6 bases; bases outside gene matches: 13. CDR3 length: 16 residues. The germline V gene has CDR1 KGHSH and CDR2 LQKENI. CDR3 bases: TGTGCCAGCTCACCCCAGGGACAGTCCGCCAACCATGGCTACACCTTC. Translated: CASSPQGQSANHGYTF.

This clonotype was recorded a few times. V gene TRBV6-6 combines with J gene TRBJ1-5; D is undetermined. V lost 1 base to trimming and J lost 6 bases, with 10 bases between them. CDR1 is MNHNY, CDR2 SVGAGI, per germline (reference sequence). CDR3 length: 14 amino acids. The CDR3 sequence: CASSYYSGSQPQHF. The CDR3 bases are TGTGCCAGCAGTTACTACTCGGGGAGTCAGCCCCAGCATTTT.

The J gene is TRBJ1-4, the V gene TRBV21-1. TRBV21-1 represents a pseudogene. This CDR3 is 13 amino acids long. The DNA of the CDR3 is TGTGCCAGCAGCGGGAGGGTGGATGAAAAACTGTTTTTT. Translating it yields CASSGRVDEKLFF.

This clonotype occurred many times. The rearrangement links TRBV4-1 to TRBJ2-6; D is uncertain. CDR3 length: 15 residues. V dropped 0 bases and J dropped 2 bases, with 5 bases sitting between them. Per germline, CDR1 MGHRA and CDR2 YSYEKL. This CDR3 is CASSQESAGANVLTF. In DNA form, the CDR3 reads TGCGCCAGCAGCCAAGAGTCCGCTGGGGCCAACGTCCTGACTTTC.

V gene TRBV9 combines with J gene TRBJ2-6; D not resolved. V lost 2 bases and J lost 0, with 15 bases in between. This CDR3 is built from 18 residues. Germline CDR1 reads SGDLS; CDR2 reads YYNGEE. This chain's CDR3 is CASSVNYETVSGANVLTF. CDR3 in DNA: TGTGCCAGCAGCGTTAATTACGAGACGGTCTCTGGGGCCAACGTCCTGACTTTC.

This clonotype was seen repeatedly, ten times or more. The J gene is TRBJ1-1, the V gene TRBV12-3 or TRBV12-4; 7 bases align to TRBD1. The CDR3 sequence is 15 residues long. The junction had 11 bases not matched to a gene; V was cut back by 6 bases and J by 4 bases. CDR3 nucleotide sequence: TGTGCCAGCAGACGGCTCACAGGGGCTGCCACTGAAGCTTTCTTT. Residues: CASRRLTGAATEAFF.

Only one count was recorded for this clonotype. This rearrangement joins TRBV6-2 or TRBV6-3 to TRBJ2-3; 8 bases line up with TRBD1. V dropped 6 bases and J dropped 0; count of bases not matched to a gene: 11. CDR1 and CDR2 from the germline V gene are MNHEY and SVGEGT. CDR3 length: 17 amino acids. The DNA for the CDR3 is TGTGCCAGCAGGGCCGGGACAGGCCTCGCTAGCACAGATACGCAGTATTTT. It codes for CASRAGTGLASTDTQYF.

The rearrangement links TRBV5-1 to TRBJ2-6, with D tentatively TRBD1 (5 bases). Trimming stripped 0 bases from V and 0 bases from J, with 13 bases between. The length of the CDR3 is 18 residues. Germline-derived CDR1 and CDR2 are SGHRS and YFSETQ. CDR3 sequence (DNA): TGCGCCAGCAGCTTGGGATTGGGCAGGGTCTCTGGGGCCAACGTCCTGACTTTC. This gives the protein CASSLGLGRVSGANVLTF. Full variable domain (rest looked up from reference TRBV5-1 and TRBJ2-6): KAGVTQTPRYLIKTRGQQVTLSCSPISGHRSVSWYQQTPGQGLQFLFEYFSETQRNKGNFPGRFSGRQFSNSRSEMNVSTLELGDSALYLCASSLGLGRVSGANVLTFGAGSRLTVL.

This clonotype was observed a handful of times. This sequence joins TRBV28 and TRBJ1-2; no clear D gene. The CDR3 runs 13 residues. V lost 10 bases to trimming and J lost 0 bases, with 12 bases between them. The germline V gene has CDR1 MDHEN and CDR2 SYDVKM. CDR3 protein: CATKGGSNYGYTF. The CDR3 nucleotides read TGTGCCACCAAGGGAGGATCTAACTATGGCTACACCTTC.

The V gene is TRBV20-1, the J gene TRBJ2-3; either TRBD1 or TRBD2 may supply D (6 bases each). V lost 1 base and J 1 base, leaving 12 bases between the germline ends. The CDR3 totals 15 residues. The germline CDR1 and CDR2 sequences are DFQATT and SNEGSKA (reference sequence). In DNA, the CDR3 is TGCAGTGCTAGAGCTATGGGGGGCGGCACAGATACGCAGTATTTT. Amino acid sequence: CSARAMGGGTDTQYF.

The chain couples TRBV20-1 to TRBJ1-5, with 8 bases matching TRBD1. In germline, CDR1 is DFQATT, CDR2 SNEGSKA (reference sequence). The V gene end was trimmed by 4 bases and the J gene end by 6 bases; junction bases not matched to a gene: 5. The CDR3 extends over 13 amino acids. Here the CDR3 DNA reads TGCAGTGCTATAGACAGGGGTGGTCAGCCCCAGCATTTT. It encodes CSAIDRGGQPQHF.

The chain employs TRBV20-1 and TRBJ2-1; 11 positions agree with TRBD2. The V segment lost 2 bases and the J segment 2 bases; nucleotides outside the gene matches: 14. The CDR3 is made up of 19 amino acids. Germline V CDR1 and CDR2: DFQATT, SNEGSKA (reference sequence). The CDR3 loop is CSARQKLAGGPAAYNEQFF. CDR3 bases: TGCAGTGCTAGACAAAAGCTAGCGGGAGGCCCGGCCGCCTACAATGAGCAGTTCTTC.

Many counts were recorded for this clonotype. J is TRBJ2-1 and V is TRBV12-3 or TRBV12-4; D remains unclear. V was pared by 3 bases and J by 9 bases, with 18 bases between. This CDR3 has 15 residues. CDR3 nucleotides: TGTGCCAGCAGTTTCGCCGTGTTGATCCGAGGTGAGCAGTTCTTC. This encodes CASSFAVLIRGEQFF.

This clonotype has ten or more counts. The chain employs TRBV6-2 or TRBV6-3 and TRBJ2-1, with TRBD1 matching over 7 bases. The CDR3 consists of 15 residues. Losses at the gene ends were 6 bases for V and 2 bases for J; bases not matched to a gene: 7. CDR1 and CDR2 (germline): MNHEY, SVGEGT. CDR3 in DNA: TGTGCCAGCAGCCCCTCGCAGGGGGCCTACAATGAGCAGTTCTTC. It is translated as CASSPSQGAYNEQFF.

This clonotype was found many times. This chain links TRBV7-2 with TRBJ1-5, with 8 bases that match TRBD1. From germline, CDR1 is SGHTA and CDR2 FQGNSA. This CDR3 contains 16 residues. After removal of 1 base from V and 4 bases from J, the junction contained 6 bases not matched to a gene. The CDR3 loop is CASSLVGTGGNQPQHF. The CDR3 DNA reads TGTGCCAGCAGCTTAGTGGGAACAGGGGGAAATCAGCCCCAGCATTTT.

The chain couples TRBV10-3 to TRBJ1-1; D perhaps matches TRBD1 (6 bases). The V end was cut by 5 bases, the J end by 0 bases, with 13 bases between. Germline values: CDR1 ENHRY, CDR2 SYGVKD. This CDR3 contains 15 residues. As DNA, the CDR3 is TGTGCCATCAGTAAAAAAGACAGGCTGAACACTGAAGCTTTCTTT. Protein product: CAISKKDRLNTEAFF.

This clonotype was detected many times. The CDR3 region has the DNA TGTGCCAGCAGTCCCGGACAGGGAATACAAGAGACCCAGTACTTC. Encoded protein: CASSPGQGIQETQYF. This rearrangement joins TRBV12-3 or TRBV12-4 to TRBJ2-5; 8 nucleotides agree with TRBD1. V was pared by 5 bases and J by 2 bases, with 7 bases of the junction left unmatched. This CDR3 contains 15 residues.

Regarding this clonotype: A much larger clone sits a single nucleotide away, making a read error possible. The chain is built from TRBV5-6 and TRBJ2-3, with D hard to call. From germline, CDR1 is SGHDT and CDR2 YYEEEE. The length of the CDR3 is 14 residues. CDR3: CVSSLPARSDTQYF. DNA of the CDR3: TGTGTCAGCAGCTTGCCGGCCAGGTCTGATACGCAGTATTTT.

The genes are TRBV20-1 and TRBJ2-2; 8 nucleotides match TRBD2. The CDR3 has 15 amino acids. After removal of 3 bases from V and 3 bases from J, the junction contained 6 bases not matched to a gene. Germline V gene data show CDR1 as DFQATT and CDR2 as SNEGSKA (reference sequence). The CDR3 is CSARPPAGDTGELFF. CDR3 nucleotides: TGCAGTGCTAGGCCTCCAGCGGGGGACACCGGGGAGCTGTTTTTT.

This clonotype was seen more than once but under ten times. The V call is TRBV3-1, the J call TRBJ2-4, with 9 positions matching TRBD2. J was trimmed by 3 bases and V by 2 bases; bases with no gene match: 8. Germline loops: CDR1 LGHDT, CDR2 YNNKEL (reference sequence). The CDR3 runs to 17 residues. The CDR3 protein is CASSQTAGGSGKNIQYF. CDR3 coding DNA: TGTGCCAGCAGCCAAACAGCGGGGGGTTCGGGCAAAAACATTCAGTACTTC. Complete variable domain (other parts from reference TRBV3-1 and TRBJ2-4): DTAVSQTPKYLVTQMGNDKSIKCEQNLGHDTMYWYKQDSKKFLKIMFSYNNKELIINETVPNRFSPKSPDKAHLNLHINSLELGDSAVYFCASSQTAGGSGKNIQYFGAGTRLSVL.

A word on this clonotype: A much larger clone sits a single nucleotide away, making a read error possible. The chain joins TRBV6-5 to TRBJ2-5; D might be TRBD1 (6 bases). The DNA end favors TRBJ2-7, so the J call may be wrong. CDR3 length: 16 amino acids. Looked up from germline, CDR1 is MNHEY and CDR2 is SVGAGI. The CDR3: CANSYTGRTDTYEQYF. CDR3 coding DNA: TGTGCCAACAGTTACACAGGACGGACAGACACCTACGAGCAGTACTTC.

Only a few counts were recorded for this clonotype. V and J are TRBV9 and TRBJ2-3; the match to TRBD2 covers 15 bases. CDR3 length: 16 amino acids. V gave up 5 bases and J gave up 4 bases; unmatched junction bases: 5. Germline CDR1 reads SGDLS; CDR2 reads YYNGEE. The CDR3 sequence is CASRRTSGGVSDTQYF. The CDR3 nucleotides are TGTGCCAGCAGGAGGACTAGCGGGGGGGTGTCAGATACGCAGTATTTT.

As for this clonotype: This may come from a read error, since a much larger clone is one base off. The CDR3 DNA sequence: TGCAGTGCTAGCGGGGGGGCTCTGTCCTACAATGAGCAGTACTTC. Translated, it gives CSASGGALSYNEQYF. The V call is TRBV20-1, the J call TRBJ2-1, with 8 bases matching TRBD2. The J call could be wrong; TRBJ2-7 is a better fit for the DNA end. The CDR3 totals 15 residues. Germline loops: CDR1 DFQATT, CDR2 SNEGSKA (reference sequence).

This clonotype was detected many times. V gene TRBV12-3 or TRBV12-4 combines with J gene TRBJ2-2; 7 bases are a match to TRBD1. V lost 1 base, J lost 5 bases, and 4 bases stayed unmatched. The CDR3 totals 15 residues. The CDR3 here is CASSLGTGRTGELFF. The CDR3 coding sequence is TGTGCCAGCAGTTTAGGGACAGGCCGAACCGGGGAGCTGTTTTTT.

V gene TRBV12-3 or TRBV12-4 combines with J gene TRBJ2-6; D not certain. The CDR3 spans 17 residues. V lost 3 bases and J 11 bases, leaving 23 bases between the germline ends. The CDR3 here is CASSLGLMGHSTDVLTF. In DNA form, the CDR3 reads TGTGCCAGCAGTTTGGGCCTTATGGGCCACTCTACTGACGTCCTGACTTTC.

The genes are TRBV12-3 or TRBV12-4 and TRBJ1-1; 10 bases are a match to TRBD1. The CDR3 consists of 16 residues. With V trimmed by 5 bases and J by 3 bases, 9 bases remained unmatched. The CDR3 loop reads CASSPPWDRGDTEAFF. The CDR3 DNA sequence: TGTGCCAGCAGTCCCCCCTGGGACAGGGGCGACACTGAAGCTTTCTTT.